Included here is one T cell receptor (beta chain) sequence, with context. The data are from a study of CD8+CD57+ T cells in acquired aplastic anemia. In the study overall: The sorted CD4+ and CD8+ cells yielded an average approximately 3.2 ug of DNA.

All patients picked for sequencing had shown, by flow cytometry, an expansion of CD8+CD57+ cells. Blood was sampled before the patients had received any therapy. The germline V gene has CDR1 LGHNA and CDR2 YNFKEQ. The V end lost 4 bases, the J end lost 9 bases, and 21 bases lay between the germline ends. CDR3 length: 16 amino acids. The template for TCR beta VDJ and CDR3 sequence profiling was genomic DNA. Using its own MiXCR run on the reads, TCRdb lists one record per CDR3 protein. This table holds around 160,000 distinct CDR3 sequences, 47% found once. This TCR derives from a human donor with aplastic anemia. The sequenced material came from sorted CD4+, CD8+, or CD8+CD57+ T cells (not recorded which) from PBMCs. The chain has TRBV4-2 and TRBJ1-4; the D is unclear. CDR3 in amino acids: CASSPENGRSDKKLFF. CDR3 coding DNA: TGTGCCAGCAGCCCAGAGAATGGCAGGAGTGATAAAAAACTGTTTTTT.